The T cell receptor (beta chain) under discussion was sequenced for a study of neurological immune-mediated disorders. MiXCR, run by TCRdb on the 5' RACE reads, gives a single entry per CDR3 protein. The sample contains 55,000 to 75,000 distinct CDR3 sequences, about 2.5% of which appear only once. This clonotype was observed many times. This CDR3 is built from 16 residues. The V gene's germline CDR1 is LGHNA and CDR2 YNFKEQ. Trimming cost V 0 bases and J 1 base, with 12 bases left between them. This clonotype was sampled from a man between 45 and 60 years old with multiple sclerosis. What was sequenced was PBMCs. The rearrangement joins TRBV4-2 to TRBJ1-1; D gene unclear. The CDR3 reads CASSQDNSQTNTEAFF. The DNA for the CDR3 is TGTGCCAGCAGCCAAGATAATTCACAAACGAACACTGAAGCTTTCTTT.